This is a list of T cell receptor beta chains from one sample in a study of cytomegalovirus exposure and HLA in healthy donors. Generated by immunoSEQ multiplex PCR, the TCRdb table keeps only in-frame clones and is missing some. This sample's clone table lists about 130,000 clones. Source material: PBMCs. The receptors shown here come from a man under 40 in good health and CMV-seronegative. The CDR3 runs from the conserved cysteine through the conserved F or W. A D gene is named only where the DNA matches it firmly.

TRBJ1-1	-	TRBV30	TGTGCCTGGAGTATGAGTGACAGGCTGATGGGGGATGAAGCTTTCTTT	CAWSMSDRLMGDEAFF
TRBJ1-2	TRBD1	TRBV5-4	TGTGCCAGCAGCTTGGGGACAGGGGAGTTCTATGGCTACACCTTC	CASSLGTGEFYGYTF
TRBJ1-2	-	TRBV20-1	TGCAGTGCAAGGGGAGGCTACACCTTC	CSARGGYTF
TRBJ2-1	-	TRBV6-5	TGTGCCAGCAGTACGGGCCCGGAGGGTGAGCAGTTCTTC	CASSTGPEGEQFF
TRBJ2-1	TRBD2	TRBV6-5	TGTGCCAGCAGTTCCCTCGGACTAGTCCCTTACAATGAGCAGTTCTTC	CASSSLGLVPYNEQFF
TRBJ1-6	TRBD1	TRBV18	TGTGCCAGCTCATCCAGAGGGACAGGGGGAAGCGGTTCACCCCTCCACTTT	CASSSRGTGGSGSPLHF
TRBJ2-7	TRBD1	TRBV5-1	TGCGCCAGCCAAGCCGGGACAGGGGGCCCCCGGCAGTACTTC	CASQAGTGGPRQYF
TRBJ1-2	TRBD1	TRBV11-2	TGTGCCAGCAGGACCGGGACAGGGCGCTCGGTGTTC	CASRTGTGRSVF
TRBJ2-3	-	TRBV4-1	TGCGCCAGCAGCCCCGCTGCGGGTACAGATACGCAGTATTTT	CASSPAAGTDTQYF
TRBJ2-1	TRBD2	TRBV5-1	TGCGCCAGCAGCTTGGGTAGCGGGCGGTACAATGAGCAGTTCTTC	CASSLGSGRYNEQFF
TRBJ2-7	-	TRBV27	TGTGCCAGCAGTTTATTAGCAGGAGGGTATCTCTACGAGCAGTACTTC	CASSLLAGGYLYEQYF
TRBJ1-1	TRBD1	TRBV29-1	TGCAGCGTTGAGTCGAATCGGGGACAGGAAGCTTTCTTT	CSVESNRGQEAFF
TRBJ2-1	-	TRBV5-1	TGCGCCAGCAGCTTGGACACCAGTGGCAATGAGCAGTTCTTC	CASSLDTSGNEQFF
TRBJ2-1	-	TRBV6-1	TGTGCCAGCAGTGTCCGATTGGTGAGCTCCTACAATGAGCAGTTCTTC	CASSVRLVSSYNEQFF
TRBJ2-5	-	TRBV5-4	TGTGCCAGCAGCCCGGATCAGCGGGACATGGATGTGGGGACCCAGTACTTC	CASSPDQRDMDVGTQYF
TRBJ2-2	-	TRBV6-9	TGTGCCAGCAGTTATTGGTCCCTGAGGACCGGGGAGCTGTTTTTT	CASSYWSLRTGELFF
TRBJ2-3	TRBD2	TRBV30	TGTGCCTGGAGGGGACTAGCGGGAGAGTTTACAGATACGCAGTATTTT	CAWRGLAGEFTDTQYF
TRBJ2-5	-	TRBV9	TGTGCCAGCAGCGCCCGGGACTTAGGGACCCAGTACTTC	CASSARDLGTQYF
TRBJ2-7	TRBD2	TRBV4-1	TGCGCCAGCAGCCTCCGGGAGGAGACCTACGAGCAGTACTTC	CASSLREETYEQYF
TRBJ1-1	TRBD1	TRBV30	TGTGCCTGGAGTGCTAGGGACAGGGGATGGAACACTGAAGCTTTCTTT	CAWSARDRGWNTEAFF
TRBJ1-1	-	TRBV29-1	TGCAGCGTTGAAGTACTATCCACTGAAGCTTTCTTT	CSVEVLSTEAFF
TRBJ2-5	TRBD1	TRBV29-1	TGCAGCGCCGGGACAGGGGGCCTGAAGACCCAGTACTTC	CSAGTGGLKTQYF
TRBJ2-7	-	TRBV30	TGTGCCGGAAGGAACAGGGACTACGAGCAGTACTTC	CAGRNRDYEQYF
TRBJ1-2	-	TRBV6-6	TGTGCCAGCGGTCAGCGAGGAGACTATGGCTACACCTTC	CASGQRGDYGYTF
TRBJ1-1	-	TRBV4-1	TGCGCCAGCAGCCCACAAGTCATGAACACTGAAGCTTTCTTT	CASSPQVMNTEAFF
TRBJ2-2	TRBD1	TRBV2	TGTGCCAGCAGTGAAGTCGGGACAGGCCCCACCGGGGAGCTGTTTTTT	CASSEVGTGPTGELFF
TRBJ1-6	TRBD1	TRBV19	TGTGCCACCGAAGACAGGGGCTATAATTCACCCCTCCACTTT	CATEDRGYNSPLHF
TRBJ2-2	TRBD1	TRBV29-1	TGCAGCGTTGAAGATCGGCAGGGGGCGCCCGGGGAGCTGTTTTTT	CSVEDRQGAPGELFF
TRBJ2-5	TRBD2	TRBV27	TGTGCCAGCATCAGGGCGGGAGAGCAGTACTTC	CASIRAGEQYF